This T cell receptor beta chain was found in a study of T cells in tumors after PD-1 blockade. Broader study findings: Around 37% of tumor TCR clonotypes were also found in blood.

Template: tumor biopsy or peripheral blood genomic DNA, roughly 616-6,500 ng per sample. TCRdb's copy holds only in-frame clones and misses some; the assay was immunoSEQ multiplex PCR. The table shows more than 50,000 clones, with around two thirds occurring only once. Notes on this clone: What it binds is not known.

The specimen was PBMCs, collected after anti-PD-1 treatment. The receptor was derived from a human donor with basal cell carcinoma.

The CDR3 is CASWRGQVRNNEQFF. The CDR3, as DNA: TGTGCCAGCTGGAGAGGCCAGGTTCGAAACAATGAGCAGTTCTTC. This chain joins TRBV5-6 and TRBJ2-1; D call uncertain. Germline V gene sequence: CDR1 SGHDT, CDR2 YYEEEE. V gave up 7 bases and J gave up 5 bases, with 19 bases separating them. The CDR3 has 15 residues.